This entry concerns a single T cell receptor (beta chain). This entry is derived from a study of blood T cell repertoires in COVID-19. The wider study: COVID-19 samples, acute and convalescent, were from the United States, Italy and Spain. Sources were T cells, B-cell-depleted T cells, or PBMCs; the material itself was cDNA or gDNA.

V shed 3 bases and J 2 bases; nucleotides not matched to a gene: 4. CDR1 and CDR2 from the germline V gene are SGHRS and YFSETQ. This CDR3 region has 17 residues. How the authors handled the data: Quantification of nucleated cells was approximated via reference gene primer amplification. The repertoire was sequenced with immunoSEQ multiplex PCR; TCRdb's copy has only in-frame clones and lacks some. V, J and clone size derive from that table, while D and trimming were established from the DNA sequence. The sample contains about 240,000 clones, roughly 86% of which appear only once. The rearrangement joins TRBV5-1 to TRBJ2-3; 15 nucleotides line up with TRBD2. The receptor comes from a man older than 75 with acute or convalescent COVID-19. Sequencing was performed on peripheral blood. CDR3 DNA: TGCGCCAGCAGCTGGGGACTAGCGGGGGGTTACACAGATACGCAGTATTTT. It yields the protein CASSWGLAGGYTDTQYF.